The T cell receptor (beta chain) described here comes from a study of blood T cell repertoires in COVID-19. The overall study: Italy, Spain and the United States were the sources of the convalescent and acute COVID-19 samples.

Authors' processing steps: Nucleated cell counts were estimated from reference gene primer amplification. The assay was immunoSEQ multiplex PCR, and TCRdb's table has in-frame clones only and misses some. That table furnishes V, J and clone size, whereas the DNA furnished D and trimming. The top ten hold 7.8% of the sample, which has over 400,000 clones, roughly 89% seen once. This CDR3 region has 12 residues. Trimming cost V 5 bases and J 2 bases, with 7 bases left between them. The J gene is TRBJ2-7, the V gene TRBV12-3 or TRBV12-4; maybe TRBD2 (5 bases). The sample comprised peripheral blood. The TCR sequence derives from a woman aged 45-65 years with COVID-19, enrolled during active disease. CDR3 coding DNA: TGTGCCAGCAGTCCCGGGGCCTACGAGCAGTACTTC. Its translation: CASSPGAYEQYF.